This is a list of T cell receptor beta chains from one sample in a study of shared clonotypes between healthy human individuals. Profiling relied on immunoSEQ multiplex PCR, and the TCRdb table lists in-frame clones only, not all of them. The sample carries some 980,000 clones, around three quarters recorded once. Sequences were obtained from memory CD4+ T cells sorted from blood. Receptors were obtained from a man aged 18 to 35 in good health. Each CDR3 is given with its conserved first and last residue. A D gene is named only where the DNA matches it firmly. Not every row has a clone size; where given, it reads once, few, many or a size class.

TRBJ2-3 . TRBV5-1 . CASSLKVVTRGTDTQYF TGCGCCAGCAGCTTGAAGGTCGTCACCAGGGGCACAGATACGCAGTATTTT
TRBJ1-1 . TRBV2 . CASSVSQWEAFF TGTGCCAGCAGTGTTTCACAGTGGGAAGCTTTCTTT
TRBJ1-6 . TRBV14 . CASSQVNNSPLHF TGTGCCAGCAGCCAGGTTAATAATTCACCCCTCCACTTT
TRBJ2-7 . TRBV5-1 . CASTRDVSYEQYF TGCGCCAGCACCCGGGACGTATCCTACGAGCAGTACTTC
TRBJ1-5 TRBD1 TRBV10-3 . CAISKGTEGQPQHF TGTGCCATCAGTAAGGGGACAGAAGGTCAGCCCCAGCATTTT
TRBJ1-4 . TRBV6-4 . CASIPGTLRREKLFF TGTGCCAGCATCCCCGGCACTCTGAGGCGTGAAAAACTGTTTTTT
TRBJ1-5 TRBD1 TRBV18 . CASSPGQGNLRQPQHF TGTGCCAGCTCACCAGGACAGGGAAACCTTAGGCAGCCCCAGCATTTT
TRBJ1-1 . TRBV28 . CASRRPGAIQNEAFF TGTGCCAGCAGACGGCCAGGGGCGATCCAGAATGAAGCTTTCTTT
TRBJ1-1 TRBD1 TRBV30 . CAWSATGAGEAFF TGTGCCTGGAGCGCGACAGGGGCAGGTGAAGCTTTCTTT
TRBJ1-2 . TRBV6-5 . CASSYSIDTSYYGYTF TGTGCCAGCAGTTACTCGATAGACACTTCTTACTATGGCTACACCTTC
TRBJ2-3 . TRBV2 . CASSEVGTQYF TGTGCCAGCAGTGAAGTGGGAACGCAGTATTTT
TRBJ2-1 . TRBV5-5 . CASSLGQHYNEQFF TGTGCCAGCAGCTTGGGTCAGCACTACAATGAGCAGTTCTTC
TRBJ1-1 . TRBV2 . CASNKGQLGTEAFF TGTGCCAGCAACAAGGGGCAATTGGGCACTGAAGCTTTCTTT
TRBJ2-7 . TRBV28 . CASSLVVGGGTSYEQYF TGTGCCAGCAGTTTGGTGGTCGGAGGGGGGACCTCCTACGAGCAGTACTTC
TRBJ2-5 TRBD1 TRBV5-1 . CASSLGQGKTETQYF TGCGCCAGCAGCCTCGGACAGGGGAAGACAGAGACCCAGTACTTC
TRBJ1-1 . TRBV7-9 . CASGRVPEAFF TGTGCCAGCGGTCGGGTTCCTGAAGCTTTCTTT
TRBJ1-1 . TRBV5-1 once CASSFGEGIAFF TGCGCCAGCAGCTTTGGGGAGGGGATCGCTTTCTTT
TRBJ2-1 TRBD2 TRBV18 . CASSPPRMSGTGNEQFF TGTGCCAGCTCACCTCCCCGGATGAGCGGGACCGGCAATGAGCAGTTCTTC
TRBJ2-6 . TRBV25-1 many CASSEWGGAGANVLTF TGTGCCAGCAGTGAATGGGGTGGGGCTGGGGCCAACGTCCTGACTTTC
TRBJ2-3 . TRBV5-6 few CASSLVSRKSTDTQYF TGTGCCAGCAGCTTGGTATCACGGAAAAGCACAGATACGCAGTATTTT
TRBJ2-7 . TRBV5-1 . CASSLQASPILNEQYF TGCGCCAGCAGCTTGCAAGCTAGCCCAATACTAAACGAGCAGTACTTC
TRBJ2-3 . TRBV15 . CATSRDLGLTDTQYF TGTGCCACCAGCAGAGATTTGGGGTTAACAGATACGCAGTATTTT
TRBJ1-1 . TRBV7-2 . CASSLVAGNTEAFF TGTGCCAGCAGCTTAGTAGCGGGGAACACTGAAGCTTTCTTT
TRBJ2-7 TRBD1 TRBV5-1 . CASSVTGVEGEQYF TGCGCCAGCAGCGTGACAGGGGTTGAAGGCGAGCAGTACTTC
TRBJ2-3 . TRBV5-1 . CASSLGNIDADTQYF TGCGCCAGCAGCTTGGGGAACATAGATGCAGATACGCAGTATTTT
TRBJ1-2 . TRBV29-1 few CSVGKGSVYGYTF TGCAGCGTTGGTAAAGGCTCCGTCTATGGCTACACCTTC
TRBJ1-5 . TRBV27 . CASSPQGIVGNQPQHF TGTGCCAGCAGTCCCCAGGGGATCGTCGGCAATCAGCCCCAGCATTTT
TRBJ2-1 TRBD1 TRBV7-9 once CASRYRDRGGNEQFF TGTGCCAGCAGGTATAGGGACAGAGGGGGTAATGAGCAGTTCTTC
TRBJ1-4 TRBD1 TRBV6-1 . CASSETGGKLFF TGTGCCAGCAGTGAAACAGGGGGAAAACTGTTTTTT
TRBJ2-6 . TRBV5-8 . CASSSNDRDLNVLTF TGTGCCAGCAGCTCTAACGACCGGGACCTCAACGTCCTGACTTTC
TRBJ2-7 TRBD2 TRBV19 . CASSNPGGYEQYF TGTGCCAGTAGTAACCCCGGGGGGTACGAGCAGTACTTC
TRBJ2-7 TRBD2 TRBV30 . CAWRNLAGGSYEQYF TGTGCCTGGAGGAACCTAGCGGGAGGATCCTACGAGCAGTACTTC
TRBJ1-1 . TRBV14 . CASSQGMIASFF TGTGCCAGCAGCCAAGGGATGATAGCGTCTTTCTTT
TRBJ1-1 . TRBV5-1 few CASSNDRFEAFF TGCGCCAGCAGCAACGACAGATTTGAAGCTTTCTTT
TRBJ2-2 TRBD2 TRBV5-1 . CASSLPGAGDTGELFF TGCGCCAGCAGCCTACCGGGAGCGGGAGACACCGGGGAGCTGTTTTTT
TRBJ2-7 . TRBV19 . CASKGPGSYEQYF TGTGCCAGTAAGGGGCCGGGCTCCTACGAGCAGTACTTC
TRBJ1-3 . TRBV5-1 . CASSEAGTNSGNTIYF TGCGCCAGCAGCGAAGCCGGGACAAACTCTGGAAACACCATATATTTT
TRBJ1-2 . TRBV7-9 . CAGTDPGLLGSGYTF TGTGCCGGAACTGACCCCGGGCTACTCGGGAGTGGCTACACCTTC
TRBJ2-3 TRBD2 TRBV5-6 . CASSLVSGSGADTQYF TGTGCCAGCAGCTTGGTGAGCGGGAGTGGGGCAGATACGCAGTATTTT
TRBJ1-5 TRBD1 TRBV11-3 . CASSLDPAGGTQPQHF TGTGCCAGCAGCTTAGACCCCGCAGGGGGCACTCAGCCCCAGCATTTT
TRBJ1-4 . TRBV2 many CASRWDIREKLFF TGTGCCAGCAGGTGGGACATTCGTGAAAAACTGTTTTTT
TRBJ2-1 . TRBV7-9 . CASSSDSPNEQFF TGTGCCAGCAGTTCGGACTCACCCAATGAGCAGTTCTTC
TRBJ2-5 . TRBV5-4 . CASSLGGQGRVETQYF TGTGCCAGCAGCTTGGGCGGGCAGGGTCGCGTGGAGACCCAGTACTTC
TRBJ2-1 TRBD1 TRBV28 . CASSLNAGGSPQFF TGTGCCAGCAGTTTAAATGCAGGGGGCTCCCCGCAGTTCTTC
TRBJ2-3 . TRBV19 . CASSMVEDTQYF TGTGCCAGTAGTATGGTTGAAGATACGCAGTATTTT
TRBJ2-5 . TRBV2 . CASRLSETQYF TGTGCCAGCCGACTTAGTGAGACCCAGTACTTC
TRBJ2-3 . TRBV15 . CATSRGTSTDTQYF TGTGCCACCAGCAGGGGCACCTCCACAGATACGCAGTATTTT